These T cell receptor beta chains were read from a single sample in a study of blood T cell repertoires in COVID-19. The repertoire was sequenced with immunoSEQ multiplex PCR; TCRdb's copy has only in-frame clones and lacks some. The data show approximately 280,000 clones, roughly 91% seen once. Sequencing input: peripheral blood. The source of these receptors is a man aged 35 to 55 with acute or convalescent COVID-19. CDR3s leave out the opening cysteine and the closing phenylalanine or tryptophan. Each record gives: CDR3 length, V gene, J gene, CDR3 protein.

CDR3 length: 16; V gene: TRBV21-1; J gene: TRBJ1-6; CDR3 protein: ASSKGDWGVTYNSPLH
CDR3 length: 10; V gene: TRBV3-1/TRBV3-2; J gene: TRBJ2-5; CDR3 protein: ASSQGWETQY
CDR3 length: 11; V gene: TRBV11-2; J gene: TRBJ1-1; CDR3 protein: ASSATRNTEAF
CDR3 length: 16; V gene: TRBV13; J gene: TRBJ2-1; CDR3 protein: ASSLGPVGGSLYNEQF
CDR3 length: 12; V gene: TRBV14; J gene: TRBJ1-1; CDR3 protein: ASSQVSGETEAF
CDR3 length: 12; V gene: TRBV19; J gene: TRBJ1-5; CDR3 protein: ASSMRAVNQPQH
CDR3 length: 12; V gene: TRBV5-1; J gene: TRBJ2-7; CDR3 protein: ASSGSGGHYEQY
CDR3 length: 14; V gene: TRBV5-1; J gene: TRBJ1-2; CDR3 protein: ASSQTLSAGVGGYT
CDR3 length: 14; V gene: TRBV13; J gene: TRBJ1-2; CDR3 protein: ASSGTGGSSNYGYT
CDR3 length: 12; V gene: TRBV27; J gene: TRBJ1-2; CDR3 protein: ASSPLQGVGGYT
CDR3 length: 13; V gene: TRBV2; J gene: TRBJ2-3; CDR3 protein: ASSQGRDYTDTQY
CDR3 length: 11; V gene: TRBV20-1; J gene: TRBJ1-6; CDR3 protein: SASTRANSPLH
CDR3 length: 10; V gene: TRBV2; J gene: TRBJ1-2; CDR3 protein: ASSGAGYGYT
CDR3 length: 13; V gene: TRBV13; J gene: TRBJ2-1; CDR3 protein: ASSFSGGGHNEQF
CDR3 length: 12; V gene: TRBV6-6; J gene: TRBJ2-7; CDR3 protein: ASSSGQGDNEQY
CDR3 length: 14; V gene: TRBV5-5; J gene: TRBJ2-2; CDR3 protein: ASSPNLAVNTGELF
CDR3 length: 13; V gene: TRBV2; J gene: TRBJ2-2; CDR3 protein: ASRRGQGDTGELF
CDR3 length: 12; V gene: TRBV12-5; J gene: TRBJ2-1; CDR3 protein: ASGRDIENNEQF
CDR3 length: 11; V gene: TRBV6-5; J gene: TRBJ2-7; CDR3 protein: ASRQGNLYEQY
CDR3 length: 15; V gene: TRBV10-3; J gene: TRBJ2-5; CDR3 protein: AISEGTSGGARKTQY